This TCR beta chain was found in a study of regulatory T cells in long-lasting Graves disease. This clonotype was seen a few times. Through Arm-PCR of CDR3 regions and iRepertoire HTBI primers, TCR beta libraries were built. TCRdb reanalysed the multiplex PCR reads using MiXCR and keeps one entry per CDR3 protein. The sample shows about 430,000 distinct CDR3 sequences, approximately 15% of them seen only once. With V trimmed by 6 bases and J by 7 bases, 5 bases remained unmatched. The CDR3 covers 13 residues. Germline CDR1 and CDR2: MNHNS and SASEGT. Sample time point: newly diagnosed GD, antithyroid drugs for less than 3 months. The TCR library was made from RNA extracted from PBMCs. The same sample was also used in a study of T cells in Graves' hyperthyroidism and ophthalmopathy.

The sequence was collected from a middle-aged woman with Graves disease. The sample consisted of peripheral blood mononuclear cells (PBMCs), taken at new diagnosis, from a patient treated with antithyroid drugs. The chain carries TRBV6-1 and TRBJ1-2; 10 bases are shared with TRBD1. CDR3 sequence: CASSWTGGVGYTF. The CDR3 coding sequence is TGTGCCAGCAGCTGGACAGGGGGTGTTGGCTACACCTTC.